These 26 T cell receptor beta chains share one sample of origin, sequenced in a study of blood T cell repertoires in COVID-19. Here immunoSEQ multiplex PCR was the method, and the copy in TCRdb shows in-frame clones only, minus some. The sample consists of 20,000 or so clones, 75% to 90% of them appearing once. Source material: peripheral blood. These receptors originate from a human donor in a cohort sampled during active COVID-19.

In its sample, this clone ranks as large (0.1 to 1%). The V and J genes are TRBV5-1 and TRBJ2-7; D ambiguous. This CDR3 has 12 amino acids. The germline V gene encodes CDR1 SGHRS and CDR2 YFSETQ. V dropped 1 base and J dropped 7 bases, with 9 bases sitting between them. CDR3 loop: CASSLNSGEQYF. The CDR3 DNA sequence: TGCGCCAGCAGCTTGAACTCCGGGGAGCAGTACTTC.

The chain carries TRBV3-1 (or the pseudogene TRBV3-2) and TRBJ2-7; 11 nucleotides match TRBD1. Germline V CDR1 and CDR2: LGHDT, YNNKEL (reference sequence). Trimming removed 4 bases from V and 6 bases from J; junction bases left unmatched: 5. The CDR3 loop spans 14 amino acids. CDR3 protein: CASSLRDRGGEQYF. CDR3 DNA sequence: TGTGCCAGCAGCCTCCGGGACAGGGGGGGCGAGCAGTACTTC.

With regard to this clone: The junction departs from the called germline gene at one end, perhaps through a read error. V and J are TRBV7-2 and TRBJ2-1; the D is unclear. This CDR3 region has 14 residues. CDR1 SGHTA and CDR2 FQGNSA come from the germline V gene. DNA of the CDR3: TGTGCCAGCAGCTTAATGGGCTCCAACAATGAGCAGTTCTTC. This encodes CASSLMGSNNEQFF.

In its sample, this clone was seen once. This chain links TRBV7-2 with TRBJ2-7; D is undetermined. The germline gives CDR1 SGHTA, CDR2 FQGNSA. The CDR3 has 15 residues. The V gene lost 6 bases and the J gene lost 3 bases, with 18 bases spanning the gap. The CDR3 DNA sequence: TGTGCCAGCAGGGTCGGAGACTTAACCCACTACGAGCAGTACTTC. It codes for CASRVGDLTHYEQYF. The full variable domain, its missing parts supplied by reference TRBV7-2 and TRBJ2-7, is GAGVSQSPSNKVTEKGKDVELRCDPISGHTALYWYRQSLGQGLEFLIYFQGNSAPDKSGLPSDRFSAERTGGSVSTLTIQRTQQEDSAVYLCASRVGDLTHYEQYFGPGTRLTVT.

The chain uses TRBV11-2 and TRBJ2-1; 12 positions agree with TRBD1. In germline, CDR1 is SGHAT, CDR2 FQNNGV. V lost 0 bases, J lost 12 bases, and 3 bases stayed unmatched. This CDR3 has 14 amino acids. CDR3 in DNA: TGTGCCAGCAGCTTAGATCGGGACAGGGGGCGGCAGTTCTTC. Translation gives CASSLDRDRGRQFF.

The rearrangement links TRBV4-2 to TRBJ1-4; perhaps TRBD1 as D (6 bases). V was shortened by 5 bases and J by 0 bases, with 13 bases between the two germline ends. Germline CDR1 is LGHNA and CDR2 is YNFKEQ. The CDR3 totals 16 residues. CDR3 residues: CASSRRDTSTNEKLFF. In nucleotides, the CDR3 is TGTGCCAGCAGCAGACGGGACACCTCAACTAATGAAAAACTGTTTTTT.

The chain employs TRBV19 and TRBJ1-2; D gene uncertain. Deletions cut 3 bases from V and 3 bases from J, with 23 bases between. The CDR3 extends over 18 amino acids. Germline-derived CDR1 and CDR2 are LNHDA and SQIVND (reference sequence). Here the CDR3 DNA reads TGTGCCAGTAGTATCAATAGTGGACGGGGTAGGCGGGACTATGGCTACACCTTC. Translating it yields CASSINSGRGRRDYGYTF.

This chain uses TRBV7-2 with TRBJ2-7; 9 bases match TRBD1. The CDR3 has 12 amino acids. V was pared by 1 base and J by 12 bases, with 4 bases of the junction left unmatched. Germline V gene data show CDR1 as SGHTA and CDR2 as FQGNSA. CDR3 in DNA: TGTGCCAGCAGCTTAGGCCGGGACAGGGCGTACTTC. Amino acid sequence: CASSLGRDRAYF.

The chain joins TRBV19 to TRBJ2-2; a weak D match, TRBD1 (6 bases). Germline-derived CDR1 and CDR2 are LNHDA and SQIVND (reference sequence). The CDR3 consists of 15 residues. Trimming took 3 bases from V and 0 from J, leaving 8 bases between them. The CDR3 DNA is TGTGCCAGTAGTATCGACAGGTCGAACACCGGGGAGCTGTTTTTT. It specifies CASSIDRSNTGELFF. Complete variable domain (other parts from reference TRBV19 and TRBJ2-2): DGGITQSPKYLFRKEGQNVTLSCEQNLNHDAMYWYRQDPGQGLRLIYYSQIVNDFQKGDIAEGYSVSREKKESFPLTVTSAQKNPTAFYLCASSIDRSNTGELFFGEGSRLTVL.

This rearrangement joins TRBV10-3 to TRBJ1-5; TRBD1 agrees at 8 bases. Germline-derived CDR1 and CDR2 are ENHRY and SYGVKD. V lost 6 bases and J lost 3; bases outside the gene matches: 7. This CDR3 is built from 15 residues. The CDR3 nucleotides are TGTGCCATCAGAGCCGGGACAGGATTCAATCAGCCCCAGCATTTT. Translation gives CAIRAGTGFNQPQHF.

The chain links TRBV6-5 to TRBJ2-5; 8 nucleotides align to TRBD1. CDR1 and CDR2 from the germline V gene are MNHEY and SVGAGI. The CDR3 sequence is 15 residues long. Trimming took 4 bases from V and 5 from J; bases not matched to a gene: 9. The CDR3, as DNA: TGTGCCAGCAGTTTCCAGACAGGGGTCGGGGAGACCCAGTACTTC. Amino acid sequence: CASSFQTGVGETQYF.

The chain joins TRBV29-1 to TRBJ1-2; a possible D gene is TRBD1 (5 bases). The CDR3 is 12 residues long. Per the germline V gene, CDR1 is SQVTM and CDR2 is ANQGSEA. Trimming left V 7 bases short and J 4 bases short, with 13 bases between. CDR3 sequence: CSASGNTYGYTF. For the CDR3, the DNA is TGCAGCGCCTCAGGGAATACCTATGGCTACACCTTC.

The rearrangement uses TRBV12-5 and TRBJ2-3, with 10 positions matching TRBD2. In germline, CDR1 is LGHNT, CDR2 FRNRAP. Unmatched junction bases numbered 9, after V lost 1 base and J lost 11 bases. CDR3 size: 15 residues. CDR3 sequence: CASGLGSGGAIGQYF. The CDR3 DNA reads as TGTGCTAGTGGTTTGGGAAGCGGGGGGGCGATCGGGCAGTATTTT.

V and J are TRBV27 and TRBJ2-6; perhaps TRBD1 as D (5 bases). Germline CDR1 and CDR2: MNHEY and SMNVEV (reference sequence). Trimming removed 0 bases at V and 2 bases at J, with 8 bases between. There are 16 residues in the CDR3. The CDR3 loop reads CASSLSDKAGANVLTF. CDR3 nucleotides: TGTGCCAGCAGTTTATCGGACAAAGCTGGGGCCAACGTCCTGACTTTC. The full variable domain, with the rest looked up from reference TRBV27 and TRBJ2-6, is EAQVTQNPRYLITVTGKKLTVTCSQNMNHEYMSWYRQDPGLGLRQIYYSMNVEVTDKGDVPEGYKVSRKEKRNFPLILESPSPNQTSLYFCASSLSDKAGANVLTFGAGSRLTVL.

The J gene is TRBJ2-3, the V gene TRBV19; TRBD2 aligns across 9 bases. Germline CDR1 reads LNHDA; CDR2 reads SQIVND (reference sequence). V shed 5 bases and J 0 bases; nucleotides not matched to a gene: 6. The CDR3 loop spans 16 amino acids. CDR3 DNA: TGTGCCAGTAGTTCACGACTAGCGGCAAGCACAGATACGCAGTATTTT. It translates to CASSSRLAASTDTQYF.

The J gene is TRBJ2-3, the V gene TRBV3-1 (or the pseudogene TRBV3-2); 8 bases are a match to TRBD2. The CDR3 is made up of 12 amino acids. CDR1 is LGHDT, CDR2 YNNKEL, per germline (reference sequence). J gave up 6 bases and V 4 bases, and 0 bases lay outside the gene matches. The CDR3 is CASSRGGDTQYF. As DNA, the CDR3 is TGTGCCAGCAGCCGCGGGGGGGATACGCAGTATTTT.

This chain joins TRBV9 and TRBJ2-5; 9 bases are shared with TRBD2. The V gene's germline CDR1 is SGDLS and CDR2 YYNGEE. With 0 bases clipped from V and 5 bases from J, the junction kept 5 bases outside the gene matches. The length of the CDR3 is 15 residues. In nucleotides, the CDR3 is TGTGCCAGCAGCGTAGGGACTAGCGTTTACGAGACCCAGTACTTC. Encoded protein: CASSVGTSVYETQYF.

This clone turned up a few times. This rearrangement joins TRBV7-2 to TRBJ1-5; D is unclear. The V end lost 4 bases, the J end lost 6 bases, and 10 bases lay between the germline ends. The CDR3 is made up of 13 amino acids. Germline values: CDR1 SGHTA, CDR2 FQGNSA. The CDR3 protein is CASSYLRGQPQHF. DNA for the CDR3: TGTGCCAGCAGCTACCTCCGGGGTCAGCCCCAGCATTTT.

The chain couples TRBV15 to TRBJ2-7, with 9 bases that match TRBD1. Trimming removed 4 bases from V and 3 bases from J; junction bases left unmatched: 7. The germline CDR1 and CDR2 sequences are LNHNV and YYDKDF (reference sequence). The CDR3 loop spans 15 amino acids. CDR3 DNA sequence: TGTGCCACCAGCAAAGGCCGGACAGGGGACTACGAGCAGTACTTC. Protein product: CATSKGRTGDYEQYF.

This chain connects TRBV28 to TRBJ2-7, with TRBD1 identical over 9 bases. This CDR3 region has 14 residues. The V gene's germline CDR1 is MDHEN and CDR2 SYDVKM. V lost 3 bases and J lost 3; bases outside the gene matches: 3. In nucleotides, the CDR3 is TGTGCCAGCAGTTTTTGGGACAGGGTCTACGAGCAGTACTTC. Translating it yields CASSFWDRVYEQYF.

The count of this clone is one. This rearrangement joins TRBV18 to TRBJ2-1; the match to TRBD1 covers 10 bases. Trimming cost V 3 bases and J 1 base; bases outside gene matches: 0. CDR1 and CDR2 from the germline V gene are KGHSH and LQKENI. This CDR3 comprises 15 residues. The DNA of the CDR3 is TGTGCCAGCTCACCGGGACAGGGGTCCTACAATGAGCAGTTCTTC. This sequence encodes CASSPGQGSYNEQFF.

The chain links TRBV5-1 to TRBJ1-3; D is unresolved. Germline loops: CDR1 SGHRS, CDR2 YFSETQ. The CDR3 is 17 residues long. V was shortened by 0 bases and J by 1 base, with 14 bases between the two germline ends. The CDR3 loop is CASSLVFGEVSGNTIYF. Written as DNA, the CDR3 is TGCGCCAGCAGCTTGGTTTTCGGGGAGGTTTCTGGAAACACCATATATTTT.

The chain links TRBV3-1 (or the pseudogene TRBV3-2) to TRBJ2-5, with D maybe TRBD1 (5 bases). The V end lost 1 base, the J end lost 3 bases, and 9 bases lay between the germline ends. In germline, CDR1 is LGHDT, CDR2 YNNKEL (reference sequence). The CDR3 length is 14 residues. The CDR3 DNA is TGTGCCAGCAGCCAAGTGGGGCTAGAAGAGACCCAGTACTTC. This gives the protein CASSQVGLEETQYF.

The chain's CDR3 is CASSLAGVQGETQYF. DNA for the CDR3: TGTGCCAGCAGCTTGGCCGGGGTACAGGGAGAGACCCAGTACTTC. The chain combines TRBV5-4 with TRBJ2-5; D is perhaps TRBD1 (6 bases). CDR3 length: 15 residues. Germline V gene lookup returns CDR1 SGHNT and CDR2 YYREEE (reference sequence). The V end was cut by 0 bases, the J end by 4 bases, with 13 bases between.

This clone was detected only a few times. In DNA, the CDR3 is TGTGCCAGCAGCCCGCAGGGGTCTTCACCCCTCCACTTT. Amino acid sequence: CASSPQGSSPLHF. This chain uses TRBV7-9 with TRBJ1-6, with D maybe TRBD1 (6 bases). CDR1 and CDR2 from the germline V gene are SEHNR and FQNEAQ (reference sequence). The CDR3 runs to 13 residues. The V gene lost 5 bases and the J gene lost 9 bases, with 11 bases spanning the gap. Variable domain in full (rest from reference TRBV7-9 and TRBJ1-6): DTGVSQNPRHKITKRGQNVTFRCDPISEHNRLYWYRQTLGQGPEFLTYFQNEAQLEKSRLLSDRFSAERPKGSFSTLEIQRTEQGDSAMYLCASSPQGSSPLHFGNGTRLTVT.

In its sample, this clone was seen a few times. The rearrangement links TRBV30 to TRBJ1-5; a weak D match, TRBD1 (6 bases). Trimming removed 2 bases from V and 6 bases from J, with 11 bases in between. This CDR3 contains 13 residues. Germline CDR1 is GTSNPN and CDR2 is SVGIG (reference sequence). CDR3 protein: CAWSLQGPQPQHF. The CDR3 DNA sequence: TGTGCCTGGAGTTTACAGGGACCTCAGCCCCAGCATTTT. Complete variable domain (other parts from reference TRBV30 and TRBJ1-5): SQTIHQWPATLVQPVGSPLSLECTVEGTSNPNLYWYRQAAGRGLQLLFYSVGIGQISSEVPQNLSASRPQDRQFILSSKKLLLSDSGFYLCAWSLQGPQPQHFGDGTRLSIL.